The rows below give T cell receptor beta chains drawn from one sample of a study of blood T cell repertoires in COVID-19. Assay: immunoSEQ multiplex PCR; the TCRdb copy retains only in-frame clones and omits some. The sample carries over 250,000 clones, roughly 90% recorded once. Sequenced sample: peripheral blood. The receptors originated from a woman in her 70s with COVID-19, enrolled during active disease. Each CDR3 is given with its conserved first and last residue. The D gene is left open where the match is weak.

>TRBD1|TRBV5-1|TRBJ2-7
TGCGCCAGCAGCTCCGGACAGGGTATAGACTACGAGCAGTACTTC
CASSSGQGIDYEQYF
>TRBD2|TRBV10-1|TRBJ2-3
TGCGCCAGCAGTGAGAGTCTGGGAGGGGCAGATACGCAGTATTTT
CASSESLGGADTQYF
>.|TRBV5-6|TRBJ1-1
TGTGCCAGCAGCTTGGCCTGGCATTCGAACACTGAAGCTTTCTTT
CASSLAWHSNTEAFF
>.|TRBV7-8|TRBJ1-3
TGTGCCAGCAGCTCCAGGGCTGGAAACACCATATATTTT
CASSSRAGNTIYF
>TRBD2|TRBV19|TRBJ2-1
TGTGCCAGTATAGAAACCGGGGGGAGAAATGAGCAGTTCTTC
CASIETGGRNEQFF
>.|TRBV24-1|TRBJ1-2
TGTGCCACCAGTGATTTGGAAGGACAGCGGGGCTACACCTTC
CATSDLEGQRGYTF
>.|TRBV24-1|TRBJ1-3
TGTGCCACCAGTGACGCGCGGAGCTCTGGAAACACCATATATTTT
CATSDARSSGNTIYF
>TRBD1|TRBV9|TRBJ1-1
TGTGCCAGCAGCATCGGGGACAGGGGAAATACTGAAGCTTTCTTT
CASSIGDRGNTEAFF
>.|TRBV2|TRBJ2-7
TGTGCCAGCAGTGAAGGACTGTTCCACTACGAGCAGTACTTC
CASSEGLFHYEQYF
>TRBD2|TRBV11-3|TRBJ2-5
TGTGCCAGCAGCCTGCGGGGGGCCGGGCCCCAAGAGACCCAGTACTTC
CASSLRGAGPQETQYF
>TRBD1|TRBV30|TRBJ1-5
TGTGCCTGGAGCCAGGGGGCCGATCAGCCCCAGCATTTT
CAWSQGADQPQHF
>.|TRBV28|TRBJ1-5
TGTGCCAGCAGAGGTGAGGACAGAAGTTATCAGCCCCAGCATTTT
CASRGEDRSYQPQHF